This TCR beta chain was identified during a study of blood T cell repertoires in COVID-19. Background on the study: Sources were T cells, B-cell-depleted T cells, or PBMCs; the material itself was cDNA or gDNA.

Data came from immunoSEQ multiplex PCR; TCRdb stores just in-frame clones and leaves some out. Of hundreds of thousands of clones listed, around 86% are singletons. This clone showed up just once. Across 20 to 25 US areas, participants ranged in age from roughly 18 to 95 years. This CDR3 spans 15 amino acids. The J segment lost 0 bases and the V segment lost 4 bases, leaving 2 bases of the junction unmatched. Germline CDR1 and CDR2: SGHRS and YFSETQ. The chain joins TRBV5-1 to TRBJ2-3; the match to TRBD2 covers 10 bases. Input material: PBMCs or T cells enriched from blood (not recorded which). The clonotype was recovered from a man aged 18 to 35 who had recovered from COVID-19. The CDR3 nucleotides read TGCGCCAGCAGCGTAGCGGGGGGCAGCACAGATACGCAGTATTTT. Amino acids: CASSVAGGSTDTQYF.